Listed below are T cell receptor beta chains from one sample, sequenced in a study of human T cells and chemical hapten exposure. TCRdb ran MiXCR on the RACE reads and lists one entry per CDR3 protein. This table has a few hundred thousand distinct CDR3 sequences, roughly 6.3% appearing once. The sample here was whole blood, taken in connection with sensitization to the hapten diphenylcyclopropenone (DPC). The receptors derive from a woman aged 18 to 35 with alopecia areata. Some clones in this sample may be carry-over from other donors' samples. Both conserved end residues are part of each CDR3. Fields, in order: clone size, J gene, D gene, V gene, CDR3 length, CDR3 protein, CDR3 DNA. A D gene is named only where the DNA matches it firmly. The listing skips clone size in some rows; elsewhere it reads once, few, many or a size class.

clone size: -
J gene: TRBJ2-7
D gene: TRBD2
V gene: TRBV7-2
CDR3 length: 16
CDR3 protein: CASRELAGGSAYEQYF
CDR3 DNA: TGTGCCAGCAGGGAACTAGCGGGGGGGAGCGCCTACGAGCAGTACTTC

clone size: many
J gene: TRBJ2-1
D gene: -
V gene: TRBV6-2/TRBV6-3
CDR3 length: 11
CDR3 protein: CASSRGTEQFF
CDR3 DNA: TGTGCCAGCAGCCGGGGTACTGAGCAGTTCTTC

clone size: many
J gene: TRBJ1-6
D gene: -
V gene: TRBV12-3/TRBV12-4
CDR3 length: 13
CDR3 protein: CASSPLGDSPLHF
CDR3 DNA: TGTGCCAGCAGTCCTTTGGGGGATTCACCCCTCCACTTT

clone size: -
J gene: TRBJ2-7
D gene: -
V gene: TRBV20-1
CDR3 length: 13
CDR3 protein: CSASPGITYEQYF
CDR3 DNA: TGCAGTGCTAGTCCAGGCATTACCTACGAGCAGTACTTC

clone size: -
J gene: TRBJ1-1
D gene: TRBD1
V gene: TRBV7-2
CDR3 length: 14
CDR3 protein: CASRWDRGNTEAFF
CDR3 DNA: TGTGCCAGCAGATGGGACAGGGGGAACACTGAAGCTTTCTTT

clone size: -
J gene: TRBJ2-1
D gene: TRBD2
V gene: TRBV11-1
CDR3 length: 17
CDR3 protein: CASSARLAGALYNEQFF
CDR3 DNA: TGTGCCAGCAGCGCCCGACTAGCGGGGGCCCTCTACAATGAGCAGTTCTTC

clone size: few
J gene: TRBJ2-7
D gene: -
V gene: TRBV12-3/TRBV12-4
CDR3 length: 15
CDR3 protein: CASSLEQGSSYEQYF
CDR3 DNA: TGTGCCAGCAGTTTAGAGCAGGGAAGCTCCTACGAGCAGTACTTC

clone size: many
J gene: TRBJ1-2
D gene: TRBD1
V gene: TRBV6-1
CDR3 length: 14
CDR3 protein: CASSVPGQDYGYTF
CDR3 DNA: TGTGCCAGCAGTGTACCGGGACAGGACTATGGCTACACCTTC

clone size: few
J gene: TRBJ1-5
D gene: -
V gene: TRBV2
CDR3 length: 16
CDR3 protein: CASSEAPGIGNQPQHF
CDR3 DNA: TGTGCCAGCAGTGAAGCGCCAGGGATCGGCAATCAGCCCCAGCATTTT

clone size: few
J gene: TRBJ2-4
D gene: -
V gene: TRBV27
CDR3 length: 12
CDR3 protein: CAIRLAKNIQYF
CDR3 DNA: TGTGCCATCCGGCTGGCCAAAAACATTCAGTACTTC

clone size: many
J gene: TRBJ2-7
D gene: TRBD2
V gene: TRBV7-6
CDR3 length: 16
CDR3 protein: CASSLTSGVHPYEQYF
CDR3 DNA: TGTGCCAGCAGCTTGACTAGCGGGGTGCACCCCTACGAGCAGTACTTC

clone size: few
J gene: TRBJ1-1
D gene: TRBD1
V gene: TRBV20-1
CDR3 length: 14
CDR3 protein: CSVPSGTGDTEAFF
CDR3 DNA: TGCAGTGTGCCATCCGGGACAGGGGACACTGAAGCTTTCTTT

clone size: many
J gene: TRBJ1-2
D gene: TRBD1
V gene: TRBV6-5
CDR3 length: 15
CDR3 protein: CASSYRDRGGYGYTF
CDR3 DNA: TGTGCCAGCAGTTACCGGGACAGGGGAGGCTATGGCTACACCTTC

clone size: many
J gene: TRBJ1-1
D gene: -
V gene: TRBV6-2/TRBV6-3
CDR3 length: 19
CDR3 protein: CASSYSGGARSGVGIEAFF
CDR3 DNA: TGTGCCAGCAGTTACTCCGGAGGAGCGAGGTCCGGCGTTGGAATTGAAGCTTTCTTT

clone size: many
J gene: TRBJ2-5
D gene: TRBD2
V gene: TRBV7-2
CDR3 length: 15
CDR3 protein: CASIPGGLYQETQYF
CDR3 DNA: TGTGCCAGCATTCCGGGGGGGCTGTACCAAGAGACCCAGTACTTC

clone size: few
J gene: TRBJ2-7
D gene: TRBD1
V gene: TRBV11-1
CDR3 length: 15
CDR3 protein: CASSLVGGMSYEQYF
CDR3 DNA: TGTGCCAGCAGCTTAGTAGGGGGCATGTCCTACGAGCAGTACTTC

clone size: few
J gene: TRBJ1-1
D gene: -
V gene: TRBV27
CDR3 length: 16
CDR3 protein: CASSHVSGIRDTEAFF
CDR3 DNA: TGTGCCAGCAGTCATGTGTCAGGGATTCGGGACACTGAAGCTTTCTTT